A selection of T cell receptor beta chains follows, all from one sample in a study of OX40 agonist ivuxolimab in advanced cancers. The table came from immunoSEQ multiplex PCR; TCRdb's copy has only in-frame clones and leaves some out. The sample includes 150,000 to 170,000 clones, around 94% of them seen just once. The material sequenced was CD4+ or CD8+ T cells sorted from blood, taken in a trial of the OX40 agonist ivuxolimab. These receptors all stem from an adult with an advanced solid tumor such as melanoma, head and neck, liver or kidney cancer. Both conserved end residues are part of each CDR3. D genes are given only for firm matches. Not every row has a clone size; where given, it reads once, few, many or a size class.

>-|TRBD1|TRBV28
CASSPGGTHQPQHF
>-|-|TRBV18
CASSSQDYEQYF
>-|TRBD2|TRBV7-2
CASTAQREGYEQYF
>-|-|TRBV6-6
CASREGPTGNYGYTF
>-|-|TRBV19
CASSTRRDGNYGYTF
>-|-|TRBV7-6
CASSFADSPGTEAFF
>-|TRBD1|TRBV7-8
CASSFIPGTGKGEQYF
>-|TRBD2|TRBV9
CASSVAAAGIGDTQYF
>-|-|TRBV19
CASSLHMRATNEKLFF
>-|TRBD1|TRBV4-3
CASSQTGGGGDTQYF
>-|TRBD2|TRBV19
CASSSGLAGGTSRNEQFF
>-|-|TRBV15
CATSRGRADYGYTF
>-|TRBD1|TRBV5-1
CVSSLWAGGPETQYF
>-|TRBD1|TRBV7-2
CASSPTTGIGNTIYF
>once|-|TRBV19
CASSGRYNEQFF
>-|TRBD2|TRBV19
CASSIGGLAGLFNEQFF
>-|TRBD1|TRBV19
CASFSPRQGGNYGYTF
>-|TRBD1|TRBV19
CASSNSRQGGYWGQPQHF
>-|-|TRBV10-1
CASSEGAVSYEQYF
>once|TRBD1|TRBV28
CASSTGQENTEAFF